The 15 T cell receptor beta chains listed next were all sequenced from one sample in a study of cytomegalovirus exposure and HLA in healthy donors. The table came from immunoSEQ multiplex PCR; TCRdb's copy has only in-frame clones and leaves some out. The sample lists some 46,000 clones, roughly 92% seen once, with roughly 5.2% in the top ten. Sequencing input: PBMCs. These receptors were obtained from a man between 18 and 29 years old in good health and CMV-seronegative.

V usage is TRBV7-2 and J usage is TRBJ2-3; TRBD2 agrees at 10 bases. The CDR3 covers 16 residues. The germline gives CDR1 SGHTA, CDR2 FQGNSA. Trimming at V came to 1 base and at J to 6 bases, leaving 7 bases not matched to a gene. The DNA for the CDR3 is TGTGCCAGCAGCTTAGAAAGCGGGAGGGACCTGGATACGCAGTATTTT. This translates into CASSLESGRDLDTQYF.

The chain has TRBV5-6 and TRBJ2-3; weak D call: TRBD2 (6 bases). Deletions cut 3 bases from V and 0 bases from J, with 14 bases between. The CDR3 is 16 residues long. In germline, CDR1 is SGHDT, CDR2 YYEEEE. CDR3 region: CASSSGTWYSTDTQYF. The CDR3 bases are TGTGCCAGCAGCTCCGGGACTTGGTATAGCACAGATACGCAGTATTTT.

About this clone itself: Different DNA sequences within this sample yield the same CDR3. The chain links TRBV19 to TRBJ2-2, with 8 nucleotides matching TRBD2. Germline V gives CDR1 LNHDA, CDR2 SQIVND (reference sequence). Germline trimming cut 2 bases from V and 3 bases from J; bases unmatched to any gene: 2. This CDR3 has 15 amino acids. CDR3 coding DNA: TGTGCCAGTAGTATATACGGGGGGGACACCGGGGAGCTGTTTTTT. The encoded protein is CASSIYGGDTGELFF.

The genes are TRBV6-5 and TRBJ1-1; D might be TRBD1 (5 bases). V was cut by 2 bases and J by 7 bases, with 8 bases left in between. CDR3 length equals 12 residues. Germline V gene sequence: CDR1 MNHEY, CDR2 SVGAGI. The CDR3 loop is CASSYAGGEAFF. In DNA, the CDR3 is TGTGCCAGCAGTTACGCCGGGGGTGAAGCTTTCTTT.

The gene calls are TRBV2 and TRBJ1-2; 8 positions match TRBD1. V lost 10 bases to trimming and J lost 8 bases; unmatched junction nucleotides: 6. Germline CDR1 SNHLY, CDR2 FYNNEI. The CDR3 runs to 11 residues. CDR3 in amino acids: CAIHRGGGYTF. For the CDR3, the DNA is TGTGCCATCCACAGGGGGGGAGGCTACACCTTC.

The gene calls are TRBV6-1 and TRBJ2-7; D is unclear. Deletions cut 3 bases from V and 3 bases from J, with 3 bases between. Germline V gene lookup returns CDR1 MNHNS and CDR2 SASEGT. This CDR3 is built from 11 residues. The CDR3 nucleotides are TGTGCCAGCAGTGACCGCTACGAGCAGTACTTC. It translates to CASSDRYEQYF.

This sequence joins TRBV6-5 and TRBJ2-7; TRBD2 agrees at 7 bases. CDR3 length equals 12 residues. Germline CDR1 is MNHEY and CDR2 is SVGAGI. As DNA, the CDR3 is TGTGTCGTGGGGAGGGGTCCTACCGAGCAGTACTTC. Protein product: CVVGRGPTEQYF.

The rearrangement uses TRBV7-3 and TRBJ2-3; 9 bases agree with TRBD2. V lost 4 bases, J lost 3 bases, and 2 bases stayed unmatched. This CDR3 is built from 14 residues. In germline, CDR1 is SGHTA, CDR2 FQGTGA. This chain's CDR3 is CASSSLAGTDTQYF. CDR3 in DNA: TGTGCCAGCAGCTCACTAGCGGGTACAGATACGCAGTATTTT.

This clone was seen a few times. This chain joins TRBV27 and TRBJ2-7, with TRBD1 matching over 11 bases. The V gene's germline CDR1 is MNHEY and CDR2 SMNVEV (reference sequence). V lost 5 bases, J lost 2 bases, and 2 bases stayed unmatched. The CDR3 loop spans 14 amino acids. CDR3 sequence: CASSPGQGAYEQYF. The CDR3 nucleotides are TGTGCCAGCAGTCCGGGACAGGGGGCCTACGAGCAGTACTTC.

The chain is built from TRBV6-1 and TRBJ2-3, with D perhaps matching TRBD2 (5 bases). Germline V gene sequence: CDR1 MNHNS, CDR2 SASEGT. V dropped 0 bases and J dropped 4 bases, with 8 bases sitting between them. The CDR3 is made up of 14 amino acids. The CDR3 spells CASSEAGEADTQYF. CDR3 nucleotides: TGTGCCAGCAGTGAAGCGGGAGAGGCAGATACGCAGTATTTT.

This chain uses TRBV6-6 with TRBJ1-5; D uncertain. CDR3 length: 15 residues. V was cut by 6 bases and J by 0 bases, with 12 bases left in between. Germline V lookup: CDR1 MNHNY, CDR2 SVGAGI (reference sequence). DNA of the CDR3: TGTGCCAGCAGGGGAGAAAGCTATAGCAATCAGCCCCAGCATTTT. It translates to CASRGESYSNQPQHF.

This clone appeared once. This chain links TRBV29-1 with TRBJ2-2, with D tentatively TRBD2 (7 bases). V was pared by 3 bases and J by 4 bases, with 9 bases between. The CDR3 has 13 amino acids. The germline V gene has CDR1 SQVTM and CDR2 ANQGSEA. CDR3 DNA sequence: TGCAGCGTTGATAGGGGGGGCACCGGGGAGCTGTTTTTT. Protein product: CSVDRGGTGELFF.

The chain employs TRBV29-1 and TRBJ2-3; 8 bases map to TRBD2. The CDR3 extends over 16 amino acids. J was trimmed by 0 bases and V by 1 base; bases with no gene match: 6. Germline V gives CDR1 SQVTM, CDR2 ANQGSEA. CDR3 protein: CSVEGPGLVSTDTQYF. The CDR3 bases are TGCAGCGTTGAAGGTCCGGGACTAGTGAGCACAGATACGCAGTATTTT.

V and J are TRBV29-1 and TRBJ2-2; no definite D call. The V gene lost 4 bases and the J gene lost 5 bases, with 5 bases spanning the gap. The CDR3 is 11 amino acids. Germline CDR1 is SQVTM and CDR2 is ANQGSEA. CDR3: CSVVLTGELFF. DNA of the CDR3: TGCAGCGTTGTCCTGACCGGGGAGCTGTTTTTT.

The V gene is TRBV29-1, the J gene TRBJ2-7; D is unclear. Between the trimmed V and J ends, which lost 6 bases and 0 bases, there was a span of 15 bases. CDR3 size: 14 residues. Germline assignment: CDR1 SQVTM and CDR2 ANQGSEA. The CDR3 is CSVLLADSSYEQYF. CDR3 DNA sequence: TGCAGCGTCCTTCTCGCCGATAGCTCCTACGAGCAGTACTTC.